The T cell receptor beta chain under discussion was sequenced for a study of cytomegalovirus exposure and HLA in healthy donors (dated by TCRdb to the late 2010s). In terms of the full investigation: According to an earlier analysis of around 600 of the donors, about 190 million T cells yielded roughly 110 million unique TCR beta sequences and more than 250 Gb of sequence data. Approximately 300 gigabases of sequencing data and approximately 84 million unique TCR sequences were included in an early release covering several hundred HLA-typed donors. The genetic ancestry cluster associated with self-reported Caucasian donors included over 80% of the 398 genotyped donors. The aim of the study was to test whether cataloging public T cell receptors could identify signatures of past pathogen exposure. The study used immunosequencing to profile the T cell repertoires of 600 to 850 subjects and linked those repertoires to cytomegalovirus serostatus. A separate validation cohort of about 110 different subjects was used in addition to the roughly 700-subject first cohort. To predict cytomegalovirus infection status, the study brought together high-throughput TCR immunosequencing, statistical association of individual TCRs with disease status, and machine learning. A later analysis re-examined previously published TCR beta repertoires from 500 to 700 donors and added high-resolution HLA genotyping to investigate patterns of TCR occurrence. Rather than drawing on any new phenotypic data, the later analysis identified candidate immune exposures from TCR beta sequences and the way those sequences occurred across donors. To decide whether each TCR beta V gene segment behaved as functional or pseudogenic, an earlier analysis of several hundred of the donors relied on high-throughput TCR beta sequencing. Donor age, sex, ethnicity and CMV serostatus were compiled alongside the repertoire data. A later genetic analysis used genome-wide SNP genotypes for about 55% of the 666 donors, treating that subset as a discovery cohort. Every repertoire in the discovery cohort had been generated on one and the same sequencing platform. Both class I and class II loci were covered by HLA typing, at four-digit resolution. The number of donors typed differed by locus, with 629-630 for A, B, C, DRB1 and DQB1, more than 500 for DQA1, approximately 570 for DPA1, and about 450 for DPB1. A few DR-DQ haplotypes were treated as single units for association and clustering because of strong linkage in the cohort. Among roughly 400 genotyped donors of the cohort, an average of about 240,000 unique TCR beta nucleotide sequences were sequenced per donor, roughly 20% of them non-productive. Broad study findings and their caveats: The sequencing pipeline was judged likely to have produced a cluster of highly shared sequence variants as a technical artifact. In this cohort, only TCR beta chains were sequenced, and detectable features were limited by the absence of alpha or paired-chain data. Specific HLA alleles were associated with around 18,000 TCR beta sequences at a false discovery rate of 0.05 in a later analysis. In an earlier analysis of around 500 of the donors, most TCR beta V segments appeared in productive rearrangements about 90% or about 30% of the time, broadly matching IMGT annotations. A total of around 150 TCR beta chains were listed by the study as associated with cytomegalovirus. A later genetic analysis reported fewer N-insertions in productive TCRs among donors in an Asian-associated ancestry cluster than the roughly 620-donor mean. Several of the top co-occurrence clusters appeared to be linked to parvovirus B19, influenza, CMV and Epstein-Barr virus, according to a later analysis. A later analysis found that most CMV-associated TCR beta chains appeared HLA-restricted, with HLA associations seemingly driven largely by CMV exposure. A few of the identified cytomegalovirus-associated TCR beta chains were confirmed in vitro to be specific for cytomegalovirus antigens. About 17 rarely observed V segments, including chromosome 9 orphons, were excluded from the earlier analysis of some 590 of the donors because counts were too low. Because HLA typing was missing for some donors at each locus, association tests included only the typed subset. Strong co-occurrence of HLA alleles, especially DR and DQ, made assigning TCR associations to individual alleles difficult. The presence/absence analyses assumed that sequencing depth was roughly uniform across donors, and that assumption may not be true. While some public TCRs were present in many individuals, most TCR sequences turned up only very rarely across donors. Because the 87-base-pair reads could not distinguish some IMGT-functional V segments, including TRBV6-2 and TRBV6-3, those segments were excluded. The classifier was reported to diagnose cytomegalovirus status with high specificity and sensitivity in both the original cohort and the validation cohort. CMV serostatus was the only immune exposure information available for the cohort. Compared with equally common non-associated chains, HLA-associated TCR beta chains in a later analysis were more clonally expanded and had lower generation probabilities. It was suggested by the authors that the approach could potentially be generalized to other disease states and immunological phenotypes. A further reported finding was that TCR beta sequences accurately predicted the HLA-A and HLA-B alleles for most subjects in the first cohort. V-gene and J-gene trimming of TCR beta chains was associated with a missense DCLRE1C variant in a later genetic analysis, and the association was replicated in an independent cohort. Correlated functional status among segregating V segments might reflect linkage disequilibrium, but an unknown experimental factor could not be ruled out. In a later analysis, the rate of TCR association differed among HLA loci, with DRB1 alleles having the most associated TCRs and HLA-C alleles having the fewest.

Receptor libraries were prepared by the immunoSEQ multiplex PCR assay. For the multiplex PCR, a mixture combining 60 forward primers for TCR Vbeta segments and 13 reverse primers for TCR Jbeta segments was used. The CDR3 region of rearranged TCR beta genes was amplified from genomic DNA with a multiplex PCR assay. On the Illumina HiSeq System, the amplified TCR beta libraries were sequenced as 87-base-pair reads. In the paper's pipeline: A later analysis tallied around 82 million unique TCR beta chains across the roughly 610 repertoires, and some 10 million of those chains were shared by two or more donors. A nearest-neighbor algorithm error-corrected the raw reads and collapsed the reads into unique sequences, merging closely related sequences to remove PCR and sequencing errors. Alignment of CDR3 sequences to IMGT reference sequences was used to assign V, D and J gene segments. For a sequence to be retained, a match of at least six nucleotides was required to both a V gene segment and a J gene segment. Rearrangements were classified as productive when the CDR3 lacked stop codons and remained in frame with V and J, and all other rearrangements were classified as non-productive. Following IMGT convention, CDR3 was defined as the stretch from the second conserved V-encoded cysteine up to the conserved J-encoded phenylalanine. In an earlier analysis of approximately 590 of the donors, sequences lacking an unambiguous match to a single V gene segment were excluded. In an earlier analysis of around 590 of the donors, a V segment was called functional when productive rearrangements were above 56.7%, and segregating when the standard deviation between donors exceeded 5%. To diagnose cytomegalovirus status from the catalog of TCR beta chain sequences, a statistical classification framework was built. A later analysis assigned V and J genes by comparing TCR nucleotide sequences with IMGT/GENE-DB human TR gene sequences. The TCRdist pipeline was used in a later analysis to assign CDR3 sequences and most-parsimonious VDJ recombination scenarios. In a later analysis, each TCR beta chain was defined by its CDR3 amino acid sequence together with its V-gene family, and reads lacking a unique V-gene family were excluded. As a way to deal with suspected cross-contamination and a sequencing artifact, a later analysis dropped nearly 600 nucleotide sequences that were highly shared and had low generation probability. A later analysis calculated a clonal expansion index for each public chain from normalized within-repertoire ranks of inferred template counts. In a later analysis, generation probabilities were computed using a VDJ recombination model fitted to out-of-frame rearrangements, and the results were checked against IGoR. A later analysis scored TCR-TCR, TCR-HLA and TCR-CMV co-occurrence with hypergeometric tests, applying a repertoire-size bias correction to TCR pairs. A later analysis estimated false discovery rates by permuting HLA or CMV assignments 20 times. In a later analysis, co-occurring TCRs were grouped using DBSCAN, and TCRdist sequence similarity was added for clustering within HLA-allele-positive subsets. Co-occurrence clustering excluded repertoires with fewer than 30,000 or more than 120,000 public chains, plus five with anomalous nucleotide sharing. Drawn from immuneACCESS, this table holds only the in-frame rearrangements with V and J called that TCRdb kept. Clones are partly lost; checked studies trace under half to an unresolved V gene and leave the rest unexplained. V, J and clone size derive from that table, while D and trimming were established from the DNA sequence. This sample has roughly 100,000 clones in its table, and about four fifths of those were observed once. Clones ranked in the top ten supply about 2.2% of the sample.

For this clone: The target of this receptor is not known. Base qualities are not recorded, but no much larger clone differs from it by a single base.

The cohort comprised more than 550 healthy bone marrow donors. At the time of sampling, all cohort members were nominally healthy, though unrecorded immune exposures were likely present. The donor was CMV seronegative and was included in the group of several hundred seronegative cohort members. A peripheral blood sample was provided by each donor, and peripheral blood mononuclear cells were used for TCR beta sequencing. The Qiagen DNeasy Blood Extraction Kit was used to extract genomic DNA from the blood cell samples. Trimming at the junction amounts to 0 bases on V and 3 bases on J, and the germline ends lie 8 bases apart. CDR1 MNHNS and CDR2 SASEGT are derived from the germline V gene. Counted from cysteine to phenylalanine, this CDR3 has 14 amino acids. Left in the record is the CDR3 DNA by itself, 42 bases read in frame from the first base.

Here the chain combines TRBV6-1 and TRBJ1-1, with the D gene too uncertain to name. Sequenced sample: PBMCs. The sequence came from a man aged 30 to 45 in good health and CMV-seronegative. The sequenced DNA is TGTGCCAGCAGTGAAGCGGGCCAGGACACTGAAGCTTTCTTT. This sequence encodes CASSEAGQDTEAFF.